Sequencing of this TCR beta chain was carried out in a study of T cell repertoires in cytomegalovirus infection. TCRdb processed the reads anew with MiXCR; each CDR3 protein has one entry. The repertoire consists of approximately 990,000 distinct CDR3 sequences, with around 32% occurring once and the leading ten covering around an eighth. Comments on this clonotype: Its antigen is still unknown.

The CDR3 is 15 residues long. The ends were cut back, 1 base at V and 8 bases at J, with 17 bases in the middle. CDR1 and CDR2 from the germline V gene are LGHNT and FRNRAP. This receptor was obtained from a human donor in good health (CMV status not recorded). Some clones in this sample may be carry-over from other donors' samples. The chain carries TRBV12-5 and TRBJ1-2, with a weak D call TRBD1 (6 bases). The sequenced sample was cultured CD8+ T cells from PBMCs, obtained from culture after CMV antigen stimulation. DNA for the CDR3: TGTGCTAGTGGTTTGGCCGATCCCCGAGGGGGGGGCTACACCTTC. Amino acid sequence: CASGLADPRGGGYTF. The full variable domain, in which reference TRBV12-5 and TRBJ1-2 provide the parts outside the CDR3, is DARVTQTPRHKVTEMGQEVTMRCQPILGHNTVFWYRQTMMQGLELLAYFRNRAPLDDSGMPKDRFSAEMPDATLATLKIQPSEPRDSAVYFCASGLADPRGGGYTFGSGTRLTVV.